One sample yielded the 21 T cell receptor beta chains listed below, sequenced in a study of OX40 agonist ivuxolimab in advanced cancers. The library was made by the immunoSEQ multiplex PCR assay. The clones in this table, taken by TCRdb from immuneACCESS, are in-frame only. Not every clone is retained; where verified, under half of the shortfall comes from an unresolved V gene, and the cause of the rest is unknown. The sample contains under 70,000 clones, approximately 86% of them found a single time. The leading ten clones occupy less than 1.1% of the sample. The starting material was CD4+ or CD8+ T cells sorted from blood, obtained in a trial of the OX40 agonist ivuxolimab. The receptors originated from an adult with an advanced solid tumor such as melanoma, head and neck, liver or kidney cancer.

The V call is TRBV19, the J call TRBJ2-1; D is unresolved. Germline assignment: CDR1 LNHDA and CDR2 SQIVND (reference sequence). The CDR3 is 15 residues long. V lost 3 bases and J 2 bases, leaving 11 bases between the germline ends. CDR3 coding DNA: TGTGCCAGTAGTATTTCCGGAATCCCCTACAATGAGCAGTTCTTC. Protein sequence: CASSISGIPYNEQFF.

The gene calls are TRBV11-2 and TRBJ2-7; 8 bases line up with TRBD1. The CDR3 is 15 residues long. Unmatched junction bases numbered 6, after V lost 1 base and J lost 4 bases. Germline assignment: CDR1 SGHAT and CDR2 FQNNGV. The CDR3 region has the DNA TGTGCCAGCAGCTTAGTGGCAGGGGGCGTTTACGAGCAGTACTTC. Residues: CASSLVAGGVYEQYF. Looking up the rest from reference TRBV11-2 and TRBJ2-7 gives the full variable domain: EAGVAQSPRYKIIEKRQSVAFWCNPISGHATLYWYQQILGQGPKLLIQFQNNGVVDDSQLPKDRFSAERLKGVDSTLKIQPAKLEDSAVYLCASSLVAGGVYEQYFGPGTRLTVT.

This chain links TRBV25-1 with TRBJ2-6, with D perhaps TRBD2 (6 bases). Looked up from germline, CDR1 is MGHDK and CDR2 is SYGVNS. Trimming cost V 4 bases and J 0 bases, with 10 bases left between them. The CDR3 contains 16 residues. The CDR3 here is CASSAGGSSGANVLTF. In DNA form, the CDR3 reads TGTGCCAGCAGTGCTGGGGGGAGCTCTGGGGCCAACGTCCTGACTTTC.

The V gene is TRBV28, the J gene TRBJ2-1; D gene unclear. Deletions cut 4 bases from V and 4 bases from J, with 14 bases between. This CDR3 comprises 15 residues. CDR1 MDHEN and CDR2 SYDVKM come from the germline V gene. The CDR3 nucleotides read TGTGCCAGCAGTTCCTCTCGGTTGTTGTACAATGAGCAGTTCTTC. It is translated as CASSSSRLLYNEQFF.

V usage is TRBV14 and J usage is TRBJ2-4; D possibly corresponds to TRBD1 (6 bases). Trimming removed 1 base at V and 1 base at J, with 8 bases between. Germline CDR1 SGHDN, CDR2 FVKESK. The length of the CDR3 is 15 residues. CDR3 in DNA: TGTGCCAGCAGCCAAGTTGGGGGCGCCAAAAACATTCAGTACTTC. It yields the protein CASSQVGGAKNIQYF. The whole variable domain, remainder taken from reference TRBV14 and TRBJ2-4, is EAGVTQFPSHSVIEKGQTVTLRCDPISGHDNLYWYRRVMGKEIKFLLHFVKESKQDESGMPNNRFLAERTGGTYSTLKVQPAELEDSGVYFCASSQVGGAKNIQYFGAGTRLSVL.

This clone was detected once. The gene calls are TRBV5-1 and TRBJ2-5, with TRBD1 identical over 8 bases. Germline values: CDR1 SGHRS, CDR2 YFSETQ. V shed 3 bases and J 4 bases; nucleotides not matched to a gene: 5. The CDR3 runs 14 residues. The CDR3 coding sequence is TGCGCCAGCAGCTCCCTGGACAGGGCAGAGACCCAGTACTTC. This encodes CASSSLDRAETQYF.

The rearrangement links TRBV7-2 to TRBJ1-2; 12 bases align to TRBD1. CDR1 and CDR2 (germline): SGHTA, FQGNSA. CDR3 length: 16 residues. The J segment lost 6 bases and the V segment lost 4 bases, leaving 9 bases of the junction unmatched. CDR3 region: CASSSPRDRGRNGYTF. The CDR3 coding sequence is TGTGCCAGCAGCTCCCCCCGGGACAGGGGGCGGAATGGCTACACCTTC.

The DNA of the CDR3 is TGTGCCAGCAGCCACCAATCTGATTCGGGGACTTGGAGGACCGGGGAGCTGTTTTTT. Its protein is CASSHQSDSGTWRTGELFF. This sequence joins TRBV11-2 and TRBJ2-2, with D perhaps matching TRBD2 (6 bases). V lost 5 bases, J lost 5 bases, and 27 bases lay in between. The CDR3 length is 19 residues. In germline, CDR1 is SGHAT, CDR2 FQNNGV. The whole variable domain, remainder taken from reference TRBV11-2 and TRBJ2-2, is EAGVAQSPRYKIIEKRQSVAFWCNPISGHATLYWYQQILGQGPKLLIQFQNNGVVDDSQLPKDRFSAERLKGVDSTLKIQPAKLEDSAVYLCASSHQSDSGTWRTGELFFGEGSRLTVL.

The gene calls are TRBV5-6 and TRBJ2-5; weak D call: TRBD2 (6 bases). The CDR3 has 12 residues. The V end lost 2 bases, the J end lost 7 bases, and 9 bases lay between the germline ends. Germline lookup yields CDR1 SGHDT and CDR2 YYEEEE. The CDR3 DNA sequence: TGTGCCAGCAGCTTCTCCGGGGGGACCCAGTACTTC. As protein: CASSFSGGTQYF.

The chain uses TRBV9 and TRBJ1-1; unclear D gene. V was cut by 4 bases and J by 1 base, with 11 bases left in between. The CDR3 runs to 14 residues. CDR1 and CDR2 (germline): SGDLS, YYNGEE. The CDR3 DNA follows: TGTGCCAGCAGCTTTGTGGGAGGGAACACTGAAGCTTTCTTT. It translates to CASSFVGGNTEAFF.

The chain has TRBV5-5 and TRBJ1-1; no clear D gene. V lost 0 bases to trimming and J lost 3 bases, with 6 bases between them. Germline V gene sequence: CDR1 SGHKS, CDR2 YYEKEE (reference sequence). This CDR3 has 13 amino acids. The CDR3 loop is CASSLEQYTEAFF. For the CDR3, the DNA is TGTGCCAGCAGCTTGGAACAGTACACTGAAGCTTTCTTT.

This clone came up once. The V and J genes are TRBV30 and TRBJ1-3, with D perhaps matching TRBD1 (6 bases). CDR3 length equals 15 residues. With 0 bases removed from V and 3 bases from J, the gap between germline ends came to 12 bases. The germline V gene encodes CDR1 GTSNPN and CDR2 SVGIG (reference sequence). In DNA, the CDR3 is TGTGCCTGGAGTGTTCCCCGGGGGCTTGGAAACACCATATATTTT. Encoded protein: CAWSVPRGLGNTIYF.

The chain recombines TRBV5-1 with TRBJ2-6; D call uncertain. CDR3 length: 14 amino acids. Germline CDR1 reads SGHRS; CDR2 reads YFSETQ. The germline V and J ends were trimmed by 3 bases and 0 bases, with 4 bases remaining between them. The chain's CDR3 is CASSYRSGANVLTF. The DNA of the CDR3 is TGCGCCAGCAGCTACCGCTCTGGGGCCAACGTCCTGACTTTC.

The rearrangement uses TRBV1 and TRBJ2-3; the D segment call TRBD2 is taken from the table without a DNA check. TRBV1 is labeled a pseudogene. The CDR3 contains 12 residues. The CDR3 spells CTSSPPADTQYF. As DNA, the CDR3 is TGCACCAGCAGCCCTCCGGCAGATACGCAGTATTTT.

There are a few counts of this clone. This sequence joins TRBV4-3 and TRBJ1-5; D is unclear. Trimming left V 0 bases short and J 4 bases short, with 7 bases between. The CDR3 is 14 amino acids. Germline CDR1 is LGHNA and CDR2 is YSLEER. The CDR3 is CASSQDLRNQPQHF. CDR3 nucleotides: TGCGCCAGCAGCCAAGATTTACGGAATCAGCCCCAGCATTTT.

This rearrangement joins TRBV4-3 to TRBJ2-3; 10 nucleotides agree with TRBD1. Germline V gene sequence: CDR1 LGHNA, CDR2 YSLEER. With V trimmed by 2 bases and J by 5 bases, 10 bases remained unmatched. This CDR3 has 17 amino acids. The CDR3 sequence: CASSQSTGTGVEDTQYF. The CDR3 coding sequence is TGCGCCAGCAGCCAATCGACCGGGACAGGGGTTGAAGATACGCAGTATTTT.

This clone was counted only a few times. The J gene is TRBJ1-6, the V gene TRBV5-6; D unresolved. The CDR3 is 16 residues long. Germline V lookup: CDR1 SGHDT, CDR2 YYEEEE. The V end was cut by 0 bases, the J end by 0 bases, with 7 bases between. This CDR3 reads CASSLGPSSYNSPLHF. The CDR3 DNA sequence: TGTGCCAGCAGCTTGGGCCCCAGCTCCTATAATTCACCCCTCCACTTT.

The J gene is TRBJ2-2, the V gene TRBV4-2; 13 bases fit TRBD2. The CDR3 has 18 residues. Germline V CDR1 and CDR2: LGHNA, YNFKEQ. The trim removed 1 base at V and 7 bases at J, leaving 9 bases unmatched. The CDR3 sequence: CASSQVGRTSGRGGELFF. CDR3 coding DNA: TGTGCCAGCAGCCAAGTTGGAAGGACTAGCGGGAGAGGCGGGGAGCTGTTTTTT.

The V and J genes are TRBV19 and TRBJ1-2; D perhaps matches TRBD1 (5 bases). Trimming cost V 6 bases and J 1 base, with 18 bases left between them. Germline values: CDR1 LNHDA, CDR2 SQIVND (reference sequence). The CDR3 is 16 residues long. CDR3 nucleotide sequence: TGTGCCAGTAGACAGCTTCGGGACTATCTTAACTATGGCTACACCTTC. Translated, it gives CASRQLRDYLNYGYTF.

The chain combines TRBV5-1 with TRBJ2-3; the D gene could be TRBD1 or TRBD2 (5 bases each). Trimming left V 2 bases short and J 0 bases short, with 13 bases between. Per the germline V gene, CDR1 is SGHRS and CDR2 is YFSETQ. The CDR3 runs 16 residues. The chain's CDR3 is CASSFMGTVSTDTQYF. CDR3 nucleotide sequence: TGCGCCAGCAGCTTCATGGGGACGGTGAGCACAGATACGCAGTATTTT.

The rearrangement uses TRBV18 and TRBJ1-5; D is unresolved. CDR1 and CDR2 from the germline V gene are KGHSH and LQKENI. This CDR3 has 15 residues. Trimming pared 2 bases from V and 2 bases from J, leaving 10 bases between. CDR3 coding DNA: TGTGCCAGCTCACCAGAGGGAGGTGGCAATCAGCCCCAGCATTTT. The encoded protein is CASSPEGGGNQPQHF.